What follows are 14 T cell receptor beta chains derived from one specimen sequenced in a study of regulatory T cells in long-lasting Graves disease. Time point reported: newly diagnosed GD, antithyroid drugs for less than 3 months. Preparation of the TCR library used RNA extracted from PBMCs. Libraries of TCR beta came from iRepertoire HTBI primers plus Arm-PCR of CDR3 regions. TCRdb re-derived calls from the multiplex PCR reads in MiXCR, one entry per CDR3 protein. Here the sample spans about 240,000 distinct CDR3 sequences, 20% being singletons. The material sequenced was peripheral blood mononuclear cells (PBMCs), taken at new diagnosis, from a patient treated with antithyroid drugs. The source is a female donor with Graves disease.

This clonotype was counted many times. The chain joins TRBV24-1 to TRBJ2-1; D uncertain. Per the germline V gene, CDR1 is KGHDR and CDR2 is SFDVKD. The CDR3 runs 15 residues. V dropped 10 bases and J dropped 0 bases, with 15 bases sitting between them. In nucleotides, the CDR3 is TGTGCCACGAGTAAGTCTCAAGGCTCCTACAATGAGCAGTTCTTC. It translates to CATSKSQGSYNEQFF.

The chain employs TRBV11-1 and TRBJ2-7; 10 nucleotides match TRBD2. V dropped 4 bases and J dropped 3; count of bases not matched to a gene: 6. This CDR3 region has 15 residues. Germline V gene sequence: CDR1 SGHAT, CDR2 FQDESV (reference sequence). CDR3 amino acids: CASSSRTSGFYEQYF. The CDR3 DNA sequence: TGTGCCAGCAGCTCCAGGACTAGCGGTTTCTACGAGCAGTACTTC.

The rearrangement links TRBV28 to TRBJ1-1; maybe TRBD1 (5 bases). Trimming cost V 6 bases and J 5 bases, with 16 bases left between them. CDR1 is MDHEN and CDR2 is SYDVKM in the germline V gene. The CDR3 contains 14 residues. This CDR3 is CASSRSWGGTEAFF. In DNA, the CDR3 is TGTGCCAGCAGCCGAAGCTGGGGGGGTACTGAAGCTTTCTTT.

The chain links TRBV19 to TRBJ2-5, with a weak D call TRBD1 (6 bases). CDR1 and CDR2 from the germline V gene are LNHDA and SQIVND (reference sequence). V shed 4 bases and J shed 2 bases, with 17 bases lying between them. The length of the CDR3 is 16 residues. As DNA, the CDR3 is TGTGCCAGTAGTAGCAGCCGGGACACCCGACAAGAGACCCAGTACTTC. Translating gives CASSSSRDTRQETQYF.

This chain connects TRBV20-1 to TRBJ2-7, with a tentative D call TRBD1 (6 bases). V was cut by 2 bases and J by 3 bases, with 11 bases left in between. CDR1 and CDR2 (germline): DFQATT, SNEGSKA (reference sequence). The CDR3 has 13 residues. CDR3 nucleotides: TGCAGTGCTAGATCCGGACAGATCTACGAGCAGTACTTC. Its protein is CSARSGQIYEQYF.

This clonotype was observed at least ten times. This chain uses TRBV20-1 with TRBJ1-5; D call uncertain. Trimming left V 3 bases short and J 4 bases short, with 19 bases between. The CDR3 has 16 amino acids. Germline CDR1 and CDR2: DFQATT and SNEGSKA (reference sequence). The CDR3, as DNA: TGCAGTGCTAGTCGCTCCGCGCGTGGCACTAATCAGCCCCAGCATTTT. Protein sequence: CSASRSARGTNQPQHF.

This clonotype was seen at least ten times. The rearrangement links TRBV7-2 to TRBJ2-1; the D call may be TRBD1 or TRBD2 (5 bases each). The germline gives CDR1 SGHTA, CDR2 FQGNSA. The V end was cut by 1 base, the J end by 4 bases, with 14 bases between. CDR3 length equals 16 residues. This CDR3 is CASSLGRGRYYNEQFF. The CDR3 DNA is TGTGCCAGCAGCTTAGGACGGGGCCGTTATTACAATGAGCAGTTCTTC.

This clonotype appeared many times. This sequence joins TRBV7-9 and TRBJ1-2; D is unclear. V lost 5 bases and J lost 4, with 11 bases in between. In germline, CDR1 is SEHNR, CDR2 FQNEAQ (reference sequence). The CDR3 covers 13 residues. CDR3 protein: CASSPELFYGYTF. The CDR3 DNA follows: TGTGCCAGCAGCCCGGAACTTTTCTATGGCTACACCTTC.

The chain uses TRBV24-1 and TRBJ2-1; unclear D gene. Germline V gene sequence: CDR1 KGHDR, CDR2 SFDVKD. Trimming shortened V by 1 base and J by 3 bases, and 12 bases separated the two germline ends. The CDR3 has 16 residues. The CDR3 DNA is TGTGCCACCAGTGATTTCGTCGGCCACGACTACAATGAGCAGTTCTTC. Its translation: CATSDFVGHDYNEQFF.

Concerning this clonotype itself: This sequence is one base from a far larger clone and is likely a read error. This chain joins TRBV12-3 or TRBV12-4 and TRBJ2-7; 9 bases map to TRBD1. V trimming: 4 bases; J trimming: 5 bases; junction bases outside the gene matches: 6. There are 14 residues in the CDR3. This chain's CDR3 is CASSSGTGTDEQYF. In DNA, the CDR3 is TGTGCCAGCAGTTCCGGGACAGGGACAGACGAGCAGTACTTC.

This clonotype was recorded a few times. This rearrangement joins TRBV30 to TRBJ1-6, with a tentative D call TRBD1 (6 bases). CDR1 and CDR2 from the germline V gene are GTSNPN and SVGIG (reference sequence). The CDR3 runs 14 residues. V shed 3 bases and J shed 7 bases, with 13 bases lying between them. CDR3 sequence reads: CAWRAGTPNSPLHF. The CDR3 DNA follows: TGTGCCTGGAGAGCCGGGACACCAAATTCACCCCTCCACTTT. The complete variable domain, with remaining parts taken from reference TRBV30 and TRBJ1-6, reads SQTIHQWPATLVQPVGSPLSLECTVEGTSNPNLYWYRQAAGRGLQLLFYSVGIGQISSEVPQNLSASRPQDRQFILSSKKLLLSDSGFYLCAWRAGTPNSPLHFGNGTRLTVT.

This clonotype was seen at least ten times. The chain combines TRBV3-1 with TRBJ2-3; 11 bases are a match to TRBD2. Germline lookup yields CDR1 LGHDT and CDR2 YNNKEL (reference sequence). The CDR3 totals 15 residues. V gave up 6 bases and J gave up 1 base; unmatched junction bases: 3. CDR3 bases: TGTGCCAGCAGAACTAGCGGGAGAGGCACAGATACGCAGTATTTT. Residues: CASRTSGRGTDTQYF.

With respect to this clonotype: This likely traces to a read error, being one base from a far larger clone. In DNA form, the CDR3 reads TGTGTCAGCTCGCCACGGGGCGGGGCCCGTCGAGAGACCCAGTACTTC. Translated: CVSSPRGGARRETQYF. This chain connects TRBV11-2 to TRBJ2-5; possibly TRBD2 for D (6 bases). The germline gives CDR1 SGHAT, CDR2 FQNNGV. The CDR3 consists of 16 residues.

This clonotype was seen a handful of times. The chain is built from TRBV12-3 or TRBV12-4 and TRBJ1-2, with 7 bases matching TRBD1. The CDR3 has 13 amino acids. Trimming at V came to 7 bases and at J to 5 bases, leaving 7 bases not matched to a gene. CDR3 DNA sequence: TGTGCCAGCACCCAACAGGGGTTTTATGGCTACACCTTC. Its protein is CASTQQGFYGYTF.